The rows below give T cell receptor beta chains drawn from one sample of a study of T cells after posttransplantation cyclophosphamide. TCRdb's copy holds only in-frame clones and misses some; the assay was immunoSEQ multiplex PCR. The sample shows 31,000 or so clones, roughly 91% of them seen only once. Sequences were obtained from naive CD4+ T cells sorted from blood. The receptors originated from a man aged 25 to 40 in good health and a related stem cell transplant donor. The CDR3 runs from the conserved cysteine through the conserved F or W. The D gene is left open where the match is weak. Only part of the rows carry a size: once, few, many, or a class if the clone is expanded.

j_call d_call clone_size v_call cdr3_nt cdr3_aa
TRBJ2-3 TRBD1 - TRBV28 TGTGCCAGCAGAGCCCGAGGGACAGGCATAGATTTT CASRARGTGIDF
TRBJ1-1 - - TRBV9 TGTGCCAGCAGCGCGCAGACCGGGACACAGGACGCTTTCTTT CASSAQTGTQDAFF
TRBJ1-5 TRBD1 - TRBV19 TGTGCCAGTAGTATAAAGGGGACAGGGGCAGGCCAGCCCCAGCATTTT CASSIKGTGAGQPQHF
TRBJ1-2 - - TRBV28 TGTGCCAGCAGAAGGGGGTACTATGGCTACACCTTC CASRRGYYGYTF
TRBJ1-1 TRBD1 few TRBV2 TGTGCCAGCATCGGGACAGGGGGCGACACTGAAGCTTTCTTT CASIGTGGDTEAFF
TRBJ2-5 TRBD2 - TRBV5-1 TGCGCCAGCAGCTTGGGTAGCGGGGGGGCCTTGGAGACCCAGTACTTC CASSLGSGGALETQYF
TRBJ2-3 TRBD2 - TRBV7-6 TGTGCCAGCAGCCAAAGGGGACTAGCGGGGGGGCTGCCCCCAGATACGCAGTATTTT CASSQRGLAGGLPPDTQYF
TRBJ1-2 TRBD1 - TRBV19 TGTGCCAGTAGCCGGGACAGCCGACACTATGGCTACACCTTC CASSRDSRHYGYTF
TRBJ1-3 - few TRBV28 TGTGCCAGCAGTTTTTCAGAAATCTCTGGAAACACCATATATTTT CASSFSEISGNTIYF
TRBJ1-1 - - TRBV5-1 TGCGCCAGCAGCTTGGTGGGGCAGGACACTGAAGCTTTCTTT CASSLVGQDTEAFF
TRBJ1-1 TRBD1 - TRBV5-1 TGCGCCAGCAGCTTTACAGGGGGCGCGGGGAACACTGAAGCTTTCTTT CASSFTGGAGNTEAFF
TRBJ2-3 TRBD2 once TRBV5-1 TGCGCCAGCAGCCCTCGGCCGGCGGGAGGAGATACGCAGTATTTT CASSPRPAGGDTQYF
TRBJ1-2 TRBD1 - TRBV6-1 TGTGCCAGCAGTGATACAGGGGGCACTGGCTACACCTTC CASSDTGGTGYTF
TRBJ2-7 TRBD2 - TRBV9 TGTGCCAGCAGCGTAGATTGGGGGGGGTCCTACGAGCAGTACTTC CASSVDWGGSYEQYF
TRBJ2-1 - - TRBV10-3 TGTGCCATCAGTGACGGGGGACAGCCCTACAATGAGCAGTTCTTC CAISDGGQPYNEQFF
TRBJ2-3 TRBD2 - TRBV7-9 TGTGCCAGCAGCTTATCGGGACTAGCTGGGGCTAGCACAGATACGCAGTATTTT CASSLSGLAGASTDTQYF
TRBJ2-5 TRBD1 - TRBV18 TGTGCCAGCTCCGATTTCCAGGGGGCTGGGGAGACCCAGTACTTC CASSDFQGAGETQYF
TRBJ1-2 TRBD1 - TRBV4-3 TGCGCCAGCAGCCAAAATAGCCGGGACAGGGGGACTTTGGGGCGGTTCTATGGCTACACCTTC CASSQNSRDRGTLGRFYGYTF
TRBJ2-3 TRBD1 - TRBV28 TGTGCCAGCAAGACCGGGACAGGGGGCCTCACAGATACGCAGTATTTT CASKTGTGGLTDTQYF
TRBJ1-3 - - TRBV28 TGTGCCAGCAGTTTCTCGAGCTCTGGAAACACCATATATTTT CASSFSSSGNTIYF
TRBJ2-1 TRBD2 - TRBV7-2 TGTGCCAGCAGCTTAGCGGGACTAGCGGGGTCCAATGAGCAGTTCTTC CASSLAGLAGSNEQFF
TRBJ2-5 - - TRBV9 TGTGCCAGCAGCGTAGACCGGAGGTTGGGGGAGACCCAGTACTTC CASSVDRRLGETQYF
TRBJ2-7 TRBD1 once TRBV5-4 TGTGCCAGCAGCTTGGCCGGGACAGGGGGATTTTACGAGCAGTACTTC CASSLAGTGGFYEQYF
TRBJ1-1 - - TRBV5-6 TGTGCCAGCAGCTTCGGCAGCGGCACTGAAGCTTTCTTT CASSFGSGTEAFF
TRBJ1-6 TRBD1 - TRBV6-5 TGTGCCAGCAGTTATCGGGACAGTTCTAATTCCCCCCTCCACTTT CASSYRDSSNSPLHF
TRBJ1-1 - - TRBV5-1 TGCGCCAGCAGCTCCAGACCACAGGGAGCCAACACTGAAGCTTTCTTT CASSSRPQGANTEAFF
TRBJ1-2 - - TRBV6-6 TGTGCCAGCAGCCCACGTGGGGGAGGGTATGGCTACACCTTC CASSPRGGGYGYTF
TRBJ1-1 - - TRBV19 TGTGCCAGTAGTATATATCAGGGGCCGGGCACTGAAGCTTTCTTT CASSIYQGPGTEAFF
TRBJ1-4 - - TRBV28 TGTGCCAGCAGTTTCCAGGGGAGGGATCTCCAAAAACTGTTTTTT CASSFQGRDLQKLFF
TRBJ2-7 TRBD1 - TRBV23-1 TGCGCCAGCAGTCAATCACAGGGGCTATCCTACGAGCAGTACTTC CASSQSQGLSYEQYF
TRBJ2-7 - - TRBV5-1 TGCGCCAGCAGCTTGGCAGGGATTGCCGAGCAGTACTTC CASSLAGIAEQYF
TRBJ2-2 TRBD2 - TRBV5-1 TGCGCCAGCAGCCGTAGCGGGGGGAGCACCGGGGAGCTGTTTTTT CASSRSGGSTGELFF
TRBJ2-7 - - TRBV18 TGTGCCAGCTCAACTTCCGGGGTCTACGAGCAGTACTTC CASSTSGVYEQYF
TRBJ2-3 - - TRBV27 TGTGCCAGCAGTTCCAGGGGGGCCAGCACAGATACGCAGTATTTT CASSSRGASTDTQYF
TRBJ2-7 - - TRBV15 TGTGCCACCAGCAGTCCTTTGGGGGGAGACCACGAGCAGTACTTC CATSSPLGGDHEQYF
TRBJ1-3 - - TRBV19 TGTGCCAGTTTCGAGGCGGGGAGCTCTGGAAACACCATATATTTT CASFEAGSSGNTIYF
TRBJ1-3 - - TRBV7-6 TGTGCCAGCAGCTCAATTTCCGGAAACACCATATATTTT CASSSISGNTIYF
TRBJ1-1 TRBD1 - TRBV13 TGTGCCAGCAGCTTAAGTCTTCCGGGACAGGGGGTGAACACTGAAGCTTTCTTT CASSLSLPGQGVNTEAFF
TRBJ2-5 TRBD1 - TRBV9 TGTGCCAGCAGCGCGGACAGGGGGCATAAGACCCAGTACTTC CASSADRGHKTQYF
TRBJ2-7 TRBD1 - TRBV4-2 TGTGCCAGCAGCCAAGTCGGGACAGACGAGCAGTACTTC CASSQVGTDEQYF
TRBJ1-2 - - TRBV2 TGTGCCAGCAAACCGGTGGTAGCTAACTATGGCTACACCTTC CASKPVVANYGYTF
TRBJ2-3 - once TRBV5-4 TGTGCCAGCAGGTGGGGGGGCGGCACAGATACGCAGTATTTT CASRWGGGTDTQYF
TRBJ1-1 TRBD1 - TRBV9 TGTGCCAGCAGCACCACGACAGGGCACACTGAAGCTTTCTTT CASSTTTGHTEAFF
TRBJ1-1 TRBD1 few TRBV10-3 TGTGCCATCAGGGGGACAGGTCGGAACACTGAAGCTTTCTTT CAIRGTGRNTEAFF
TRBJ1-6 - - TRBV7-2 TGTGCCAGCAGCTTAGAACAGTATAATTCACCCCTCCACTTT CASSLEQYNSPLHF
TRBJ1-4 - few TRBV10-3 TGTGCCACCTCTTCGTCCGCTAATGAAAAACTGTTTTTT CATSSSANEKLFF
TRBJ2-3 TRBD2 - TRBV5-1 TGCGCCAGCAGCCCCGGACTAGCGGGGGTGCAAGATACGCAGTATTTT CASSPGLAGVQDTQYF
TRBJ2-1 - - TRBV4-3 TGCGCCAGCAGCCAAGGTTCAGGCCTTTCCTACAATGAGCAGTTCTTC CASSQGSGLSYNEQFF
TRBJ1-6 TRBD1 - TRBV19 TGTGCCAGTAGTACCGGGACAGGGAGGGATAATTCACCCCTCCACTTT CASSTGTGRDNSPLHF
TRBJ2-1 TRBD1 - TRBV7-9 TGTGCCAGCAGCTCCGCGGGACAGGGGGCCCGTGTGGAGCAGTTCTTC CASSSAGQGARVEQFF
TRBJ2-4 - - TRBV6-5 TGTGCCAGCAGACAACAGGGCGCCAAAAACATTCAGTACTTC CASRQQGAKNIQYF
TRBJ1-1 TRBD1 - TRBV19 TGTGCCAGTTCCCGGGACAGGGGACGGGAAGCTTTCTTT CASSRDRGREAFF
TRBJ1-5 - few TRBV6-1 TGTGCCAGCACCATGGGCTTCAATCAGCCCCAGCATTTT CASTMGFNQPQHF
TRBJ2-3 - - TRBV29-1 TGCAGCGGTGCCCAGGGCACAGATACGCAGTATTTT CSGAQGTDTQYF
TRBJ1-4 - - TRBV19 TGTGCCAGTAGTATCTGGGACAAGAATGAAAAACTGTTTTTT CASSIWDKNEKLFF